These 3 T cell receptor beta chains share one sample of origin, sequenced in a study of neurological immune-mediated disorders. MiXCR was run by TCRdb on the 5' RACE reads, yielding one entry per CDR3 protein. The table lists 55,000 to 60,000 distinct CDR3 sequences, roughly 3.5% of them singletons. Input material: PBMCs. These receptors were obtained from a woman aged 25 to 45 with multiple sclerosis.

This clonotype was observed at least ten times. The chain has TRBV7-9 and TRBJ2-5, with TRBD1 as a possible D gene (5 bases). The V end lost 4 bases, the J end lost 1 base, and 13 bases lay between the germline ends. Germline V gene data show CDR1 as SEHNR and CDR2 as FQNEAQ (reference sequence). This CDR3 has 15 amino acids. CDR3 nucleotides: TGTGCCAGCAGCTCGTTAGACAGTTCCCAAGAGACCCAGTACTTC. As protein: CASSSLDSSQETQYF.

This clonotype was picked up many times. This chain uses TRBV7-2 with TRBJ2-4; no clear D. Germline-derived CDR1 and CDR2 are SGHTA and FQGNSA. This CDR3 comprises 15 residues. The V end lost 7 bases, the J end lost 4 bases, and 17 bases lay between the germline ends. The CDR3 coding sequence is TGTGCCAGCACTCCCAGCGCAGGAAAAAAAAACATTCAGTACTTC. It is translated as CASTPSAGKKNIQYF.

There are a few counts of this clonotype. In nucleotides, the CDR3 is TGCAGTGCTAGAGGGAGCGGGGGGTACACAGATACGCAGTATTTT. This codes for CSARGSGGYTDTQYF. The rearrangement joins TRBV20-1 to TRBJ2-3, with 9 bases lining up with TRBD2. V dropped 1 base and J dropped 2; count of bases not matched to a gene: 4. Germline CDR1 is DFQATT and CDR2 is SNEGSKA (reference sequence). This CDR3 has 15 amino acids.